The clone carrying this TCR beta chain was recorded only once. Its antigen is as yet unknown. The record originates from a study of response to subunit inactivated influenza vaccine. From germline, CDR1 is SGHTA and CDR2 FQGNSA. The V gene lost 2 bases and the J gene lost 10 bases, with 9 bases spanning the gap. There are 13 residues in the CDR3. General study points: Few new T cells, the authors suggested, are recruited by each seasonal influenza vaccination.

TCRdb re-called the RT-PCR reads through MiXCR, storing one row per CDR3 protein. This sample has hundreds of thousands of distinct CDR3 sequences, with 12% found just once. The sample here was PBMCs from blood, taken on the day of vaccination. The source is a man between 50 and 59 years old who received an inactivated influenza vaccine. The chain recombines TRBV7-2 with TRBJ2-6; D gene uncertain. CDR3 bases: TGTGCCAGCAGCTTATTACAAGGAAACGTCCTGACTTTC. Its protein is CASSLLQGNVLTF. Looking up the rest from reference TRBV7-2 and TRBJ2-6 gives the full variable domain: GAGVSQSPSNKVTEKGKDVELRCDPISGHTALYWYRQSLGQGLEFLIYFQGNSAPDKSGLPSDRFSAERTGGSVSTLTIQRTQQEDSAVYLCASSLLQGNVLTFGAGSRLTVL.